This entry is about one T cell receptor beta chain. This clone was seen only a few times. Its target antigen remains unknown. No much larger clone is present one base from it, and per-base qualities are unavailable. TCRbeta CDR3 regions were amplified from genomic DNA by means of the immunoSEQ Assay, a bias-controlled multiplex PCR. On the authors' methods: Within the assay, amplification of reference gene primers was used to estimate how many nucleated cells each sample contained. To quantify the absolute abundance of each unique TCRbeta CDR3 rearrangement, sequence reads were collapsed and filtered. For each sample, productive Simpson clonality was calculated as the square root of Simpson's diversity index over productive rearrangements. TCRdb took this table from immuneACCESS and kept in-frame rearrangements with V and J called. Such tables lack part of the clones; where checked against another copy, unresolved V genes explain under half of the gap, and the rest is unexplained. For V, J and clone size, that table is used; D and trimming come from the DNA. Counted in this sample were a few hundred thousand clones; 82% of them appeared once. The ten top clones hold approximately 4% of the sample.

The junction shows trimming of 4 bases on V and 4 bases on J, and the gene matches do not reach 9 bases of it. The CDR3 starts with the cysteine, ends with the phenylalanine, and has 16 residues. Only the CDR3 DNA is retained, 48 bases long and in frame from the first base. CDR1 is given as SGDLS and CDR2 as YYNGEE, both from the germline V gene. The sample originates from a study of blood T cell repertoires in COVID-19 (dated by TCRdb to about 2020). With regard to the full study: Samples covering the acute and convalescent phases of COVID-19 were provided by collaborators in the United States, Italy and Spain. The material from the prospective study consisted of cDNA or gDNA derived from T cells, B-cell-depleted T cells, or PBMCs. Samples came from the ongoing ImmuneRACE study (first 160 participants) plus 1,254 subjects from 6 global collaborators. Nearly every sample came with metadata listing a de-identified subject ID, COVID-19 status, age in years and sex. The repertoires were made available in a free public database intended to serve as a resource for research on the immune response to SARS-CoV-2. Deeply sampled blood TCRbeta repertoires from subjects exposed to, actively infected with, or recovered from COVID-19 were included in the dataset. HLA class I and class II types, where available, came from metadata supplied by the sample provider rather than from assay-based typing. The investigation overall reported the following: How much clinical and demographic metadata was included differed by source and by participant, and the metadata was provided uncurated.

Collaborating institutions collected whole blood in K2EDTA tubes following their own protocols. Collaborator samples were shipped for TCRbeta analysis as frozen whole blood, isolated PBMCs, or DNA extracted from either sample type. The origin of this receptor is an elderly woman with acute or convalescent COVID-19. The sequencing sample was made of peripheral blood. The rearranged chain carries TRBV9 and TRBJ2-3, with 10 central nucleotides matching TRBD1. The encoded CDR3 is CASSPLGQGFADTQYF. The nucleotide sequence is given as TGTGCCAGCAGCCCTCTGGGACAGGGGTTCGCAGATACGCAGTATTTT.